The source of this T cell receptor (beta chain) is a study of CD8 T cells in ankylosing spondylitis. Study-wide findings and caveats: Among TCR beta sequences, a motif of several highly homologous variants appeared characteristic of ankylosing spondylitis blood. Reportedly, matched ankylosing spondylitis synovial fluid was significantly enriched for disease-linked clones.

The CDR3 covers 14 residues. V lost 5 bases to trimming and J lost 8 bases; unmatched junction nucleotides: 6. In germline, CDR1 is SGHDT, CDR2 YYEEEE. To note about this clonotype: Its antigen is unknown.

In making TCR beta libraries, quantitative 5'-RACE with molecular barcodes was used. TCRdb ran MiXCR on the 5' RACE reads and lists one entry per CDR3 protein. This repertoire shows approximately 500,000 distinct CDR3 sequences, roughly an eighth found once; its top ten account for over 6.5%. The sample comprised blood, either unsorted or a sorted T cell fraction (not recorded which). The rearrangement joins TRBV5-6 to TRBJ2-2; 10 nucleotides agree with TRBD2. The source is a male donor with ankylosing spondylitis. The CDR3 sequence: CASSTSGISGELFF. In DNA form, the CDR3 reads TGTGCCAGCAGTACTAGCGGGATCTCAGGGGAGCTGTTTTTT. Based on the CDR3 plus reference TRBV5-6 and TRBJ2-2, the full variable domain is DAGVTQSPTHLIKTRGQQVTLRCSPKSGHDTVSWYQQALGQGPQFIFQYYEEEERQRGNFPDRFSGHQFPNYSSELNVNALLLGDSALYLCASSTSGISGELFFGEGSRLTVL.